The TCR beta chain described here comes from a study of blood T cells in healthy people across ages. Germline values: CDR1 SGHAT, CDR2 FQNNGV. The V end lost 5 bases, the J end lost 13 bases, and 14 bases lay between the germline ends. The CDR3 totals 11 residues. It was with a sample-barcoded 5' primer and a J-beta primer mix that a second PCR of roughly 7 to 12 cycles was run. TCRdb used MiXCR to reprocess the 5' RACE reads, holding one entry per CDR3 protein. Here the sample spans about 800,000 distinct CDR3 sequences, roughly 25% being singletons. This sample was shared with a second study, whose subject was T cells of mothers and their children.

The sequencing input was blood. The rearrangement links TRBV11-2 to TRBJ1-2; unclear D gene. The sequence was obtained from a boy aged 5-17 years in good health. CDR3 residues: CASSPNSLGTF. CDR3 DNA: TGTGCCAGCAGCCCGAATAGCCTCGGCACCTTC.